These 29 T cell receptor beta chains were all obtained from the same sample, sequenced in a study of T cell responses to AZD1222 COVID-19 vaccine. Profiled with immunoSEQ multiplex PCR; TCRdb holds only in-frame clones, not every one. The top ten hold about 3.9% of the sample, which has tens of thousands of clones, roughly 80% seen once. This material consisted of peripheral blood, taken on day 0 of AZD1222 vaccination. Receptors were obtained from an adult in good health.

The J gene is TRBJ1-2, the V gene TRBV6-5; TRBD1 is a possible D gene (5 bases). CDR3 length: 13 amino acids. Trimming cost V 6 bases and J 8 bases, with 16 bases left between them. Germline CDR1 is MNHEY and CDR2 is SVGAGI. Written as DNA, the CDR3 is TGTGCCAGCAGCCCCGGGGGACCTCGGGGCTACACCTTC. Translating gives CASSPGGPRGYTF.

This chain links TRBV6-5 with TRBJ1-2; D unresolved. This CDR3 has 14 amino acids. Germline assignment: CDR1 MNHEY and CDR2 SVGAGI. V was pared by 0 bases and J by 4 bases, with 9 bases between. CDR3 loop: CASSYSLWGYGYTF. In nucleotides, the CDR3 is TGTGCCAGCAGTTACTCCCTTTGGGGCTATGGCTACACCTTC.

The CDR3 nucleotides are TGTGCCAGCAGCCAGGACAGGGGGGTTAATGAAAAACTGTTTTTT. Its translation is CASSQDRGVNEKLFF. The J gene is TRBJ1-4, the V gene TRBV14, with 10 bases that match TRBD1. V lost 3 bases, J lost 4 bases, and 2 bases stayed unmatched. Germline CDR1 reads SGHDN; CDR2 reads FVKESK. There are 15 residues in the CDR3.

The table lists this clone with a few counts. This chain connects TRBV11-3 to TRBJ2-2; D remains unclear. V lost 1 base and J 4 bases, leaving 10 bases between the germline ends. This CDR3 region has 15 residues. Germline V gives CDR1 SGHNT, CDR2 YENEEA. CDR3 nucleotides: TGTGCCAGCAGCTTAGGAGGCCAACGCACCGGGGAGCTGTTTTTT. Protein sequence: CASSLGGQRTGELFF.

V is TRBV21-1 and J is TRBJ2-3. TRBV21-1 is a known pseudogene. CDR3 length: 21 residues. CDR3 in DNA: TGTGCCAGCAGCAAACATATCCGGGATGGGGCAGACTTCACTAGCACAGATACGCAGTATTTT. Protein sequence: CASSKHIRDGADFTSTDTQYF.

This clone was detected only once. This rearrangement joins TRBV7-2 to TRBJ1-3; D perhaps matches TRBD1 (5 bases). V was pared by 4 bases and J by 8 bases, with 12 bases between. There are 13 residues in the CDR3. CDR1 and CDR2 from the germline V gene are SGHTA and FQGNSA. The CDR3 reads CASSSGPPDTIYF. Here the CDR3 DNA reads TGTGCCAGCAGCTCGGGACCTCCTGACACCATATATTTT.

The CDR3 reads CASSPSRSGELFF. The CDR3 DNA sequence: TGTGCCAGCAGCCCAAGCCGTTCCGGGGAGCTGTTTTTT. V gene TRBV7-8 combines with J gene TRBJ2-2, with D unresolved. Germline CDR1 and CDR2: SGHVS and FQNEAQ. This CDR3 has 13 amino acids. The V gene lost 5 bases and the J gene lost 6 bases, with 10 bases spanning the gap.

This rearrangement joins TRBV7-9 to TRBJ2-1; TRBD2 is a possible D gene (5 bases). CDR3 size: 15 residues. The V gene lost 1 base and the J gene lost 6 bases, with 13 bases spanning the gap. Germline V lookup: CDR1 SEHNR, CDR2 FQNEAQ (reference sequence). The CDR3 DNA reads TGTGCCAGCAGCTTAGTGGCGGGCCCCCTCAATGAGCAGTTCTTC. It translates to CASSLVAGPLNEQFF.

The table lists this clone with a count of one. The chain uses TRBV25-1 and TRBJ1-3; 8 bases align to TRBD1. Germline loops: CDR1 MGHDK, CDR2 SYGVNS. The CDR3 covers 16 residues. J gave up 3 bases and V 8 bases, and 12 bases lay outside the gene matches. The CDR3 bases are TGTGCCAGCGGGAGTTCGACAGGGGCGTTTGGAAACACCATATATTTT. Amino acid sequence: CASGSSTGAFGNTIYF.

The chain employs TRBV6-6 and TRBJ1-5; maybe TRBD1 (5 bases). Germline V gene lookup returns CDR1 MNHNY and CDR2 SVGAGI (reference sequence). There are 16 residues in the CDR3. Between the trimmed V and J ends, which lost 2 bases and 5 bases, there was a span of 16 bases. The CDR3 is CASSYAGPDNDQPQHF. The CDR3 DNA reads TGTGCCAGCAGTTACGCGGGGCCGGATAATGATCAGCCCCAGCATTTT.

The rearrangement joins TRBV12-3 or TRBV12-4 to TRBJ1-3; maybe TRBD1 (6 bases). This CDR3 has 13 amino acids. CDR3 protein: CAWGTTTGNTIYF. CDR3 bases: TGTGCTTGGGGGACAACTACTGGAAACACCATATATTTT.

V and J are TRBV18 and TRBJ2-1; D possibly corresponds to TRBD1 (6 bases). The V and J ends lost 4 bases and 9 bases respectively, with 10 bases between them. CDR3 size: 12 residues. CDR1 is KGHSH and CDR2 is LQKENI in the germline V gene. This chain's CDR3 is CASSRGLREQFF. DNA of the CDR3: TGTGCCAGCTCACGGGGGCTTCGTGAGCAGTTCTTC.

The chain employs TRBV28 and TRBJ2-1; weak D call: TRBD1 (6 bases). CDR3 length equals 14 residues. Per the germline V gene, CDR1 is MDHEN and CDR2 is SYDVKM. Trimming took 6 bases from V and 4 from J, leaving 13 bases between them. CDR3 nucleotide sequence: TGTGCCAGCAGCCGGACAGTAGGGTACAATGAGCAGTTCTTC. Its translation: CASSRTVGYNEQFF.

The gene calls are TRBV5-1 and TRBJ1-1; 7 nucleotides agree with TRBD1. V shed 4 bases and J 2 bases; nucleotides not matched to a gene: 5. CDR3 length: 14 residues. The V gene's germline CDR1 is SGHRS and CDR2 YFSETQ. CDR3 nucleotide sequence: TGCGCCAGCAGCCCTAGACAGGGAAACACTGAAGCTTTCTTT. This sequence encodes CASSPRQGNTEAFF.

The rearrangement uses TRBV24-1 and TRBJ2-5, with D possibly being TRBD1 (6 bases). The V gene's germline CDR1 is KGHDR and CDR2 SFDVKD. With 2 bases removed from V and 5 bases from J, the gap between germline ends came to 17 bases. This CDR3 has 16 residues. This CDR3 reads CATSDSRGSTGETQYF. Here the CDR3 DNA reads TGTGCCACCAGTGATTCCAGGGGCTCCACGGGGGAGACCCAGTACTTC.

V is TRBV27 and J is TRBJ2-1, with D perhaps being TRBD1 or TRBD2 (5 bases each). V was pared by 0 bases and J by 6 bases, with 12 bases between. The CDR3 spans 15 residues. Per germline, CDR1 MNHEY and CDR2 SMNVEV (reference sequence). The CDR3 spells CASSLSGELLNEQFF. The DNA of the CDR3 is TGTGCCAGCAGTTTATCAGGGGAGCTACTCAATGAGCAGTTCTTC.

The gene calls are TRBV7-9 and TRBJ1-2; D unresolved. The CDR3 covers 16 residues. From germline, CDR1 is SEHNR and CDR2 FQNEAQ (reference sequence). Between the trimmed V and J ends, which lost 3 bases and 0 bases, there was a span of 14 bases. CDR3: CASSFPGVKSNYGYTF. In DNA form, the CDR3 reads TGTGCCAGCAGCTTCCCGGGAGTCAAATCTAACTATGGCTACACCTTC.

The gene calls are TRBV7-9 and TRBJ1-1; unclear D gene. The CDR3 runs 12 residues. The germline CDR1 and CDR2 sequences are SEHNR and FQNEAQ (reference sequence). Trimming pared 5 bases from V and 4 bases from J, leaving 8 bases between. The CDR3 region has the DNA TGTGCCAGCAGCCATGGCTTCACTGAAGCTTTCTTT. Its protein is CASSHGFTEAFF.

The V gene is TRBV14, the J gene TRBJ2-2; D perhaps matches TRBD1 (5 bases). The V end was cut by 7 bases, the J end by 7 bases, with 10 bases between. There are 12 residues in the CDR3. The germline V gene encodes CDR1 SGHDN and CDR2 FVKESK. In DNA form, the CDR3 reads TGTGCCAGCATCCTCAGGGTCGGGGAGCTGTTTTTT. It is translated as CASILRVGELFF.

The V gene is TRBV28, the J gene TRBJ1-2; TRBD1 matches at 8 bases. The CDR3 extends over 16 amino acids. Germline V CDR1 and CDR2: MDHEN, SYDVKM. V trimming: 7 bases; J trimming: 8 bases; junction bases outside the gene matches: 18. CDR3 bases: TGTGCCAGCATACGAACAGGGGGTCTTATCGATTACGGCTACACCTTC. Amino acids: CASIRTGGLIDYGYTF.

V gene TRBV10-3 combines with J gene TRBJ1-1; the D is unclear. V was pared by 2 bases and J by 2 bases, with 9 bases between. Germline lookup yields CDR1 ENHRY and CDR2 SYGVKD. The CDR3 loop spans 14 amino acids. CDR3 residues: CAISERQANTEAFF. The CDR3 DNA is TGTGCCATCAGTGAGCGGCAGGCTAACACTGAAGCTTTCTTT.

This clone was recorded a few times. The CDR3 loop reads CASSLAQVGTEAFF. CDR3 coding DNA: TGCGCCAGCAGCTTGGCCCAGGTTGGGACTGAAGCTTTCTTT. The genes are TRBV5-1 and TRBJ1-1; D is unclear. The length of the CDR3 is 14 residues. Trimming pared 0 bases from V and 5 bases from J, leaving 11 bases between. Germline values: CDR1 SGHRS, CDR2 YFSETQ.

V usage is TRBV28 and J usage is TRBJ2-3; D remains unclear. V dropped 2 bases and J dropped 1 base, with 13 bases sitting between them. Germline values: CDR1 MDHEN, CDR2 SYDVKM. This CDR3 region has 16 residues. The CDR3 sequence: CASSLASASGTDTQYF. The CDR3 DNA reads TGTGCCAGCAGTTTAGCATCGGCCTCTGGCACAGATACGCAGTATTTT.

The chain links TRBV3-1 (or the pseudogene TRBV3-2) to TRBJ2-1, with D possibly called TRBD1 or TRBD2 (5 bases each). Germline-derived CDR1 and CDR2 are LGHDT and YNNKEL (reference sequence). The CDR3 has 12 amino acids. V lost 4 bases to trimming and J lost 9 bases, with 10 bases between them. CDR3 nucleotide sequence: TGTGCCAGCAGCCCGGGACGGGGTGAGCAGTTCTTC. Translating gives CASSPGRGEQFF.

DNA for the CDR3: TGTGCCAGCAGCCAAGCAGGGGGCTATGGCTACACCTTC. Encoded protein: CASSQAGGYGYTF. V and J are TRBV3-1 (or the pseudogene TRBV3-2) and TRBJ1-2; 7 bases are a match to TRBD1. Looked up from germline, CDR1 is LGHDT and CDR2 is YNNKEL (reference sequence). This CDR3 is built from 13 residues. J lost 4 bases, V lost 1 base, and 0 bases had no gene match.

This chain connects TRBV14 to TRBJ1-2; no reliable D call. In germline, CDR1 is SGHDN, CDR2 FVKESK. The V and J ends lost 5 bases and 4 bases respectively, with 5 bases between them. This CDR3 spans 11 amino acids. CDR3 in amino acids: CASSNGYGYTF. The CDR3 DNA is TGTGCCAGCAGCAACGGCTATGGCTACACCTTC.

The chain recombines TRBV28 with TRBJ1-1; no clear D. Germline V CDR1 and CDR2: MDHEN, SYDVKM. This CDR3 contains 15 residues. The ends were cut back, 7 bases at V and 4 bases at J, with 19 bases in the middle. CDR3 region: CASILFVREGTEAFF. Here the CDR3 DNA reads TGTGCCAGCATTCTTTTCGTAAGGGAGGGCACTGAAGCTTTCTTT.

This chain connects TRBV4-2 to TRBJ2-1; TRBD2 aligns across 7 bases. Looked up from germline, CDR1 is LGHNA and CDR2 is YNFKEQ. The CDR3 runs 15 residues. V dropped 1 base and J dropped 5; count of bases not matched to a gene: 5. CDR3 region: CASSQGGAGNNEQFF. Here the CDR3 DNA reads TGTGCCAGCAGCCAAGGGGGAGCGGGAAACAATGAGCAGTTCTTC.

The rearrangement joins TRBV11-3 to TRBJ2-3; a weak D match, TRBD2 (6 bases). Trimming shortened V by 1 base and J by 1 base, and 18 bases separated the two germline ends. This CDR3 is 18 amino acids long. The germline V gene encodes CDR1 SGHNT and CDR2 YENEEA. The CDR3 nucleotides are TGTGCCAGCAGCTTAGGCCAAGTAGGTGGCGGGGGCACAGATACGCAGTATTTT. Its translation is CASSLGQVGGGGTDTQYF.